Below, one T cell receptor beta chain is given with its context. Its matching antigen is unknown. Germline values: CDR1 SGHRS, CDR2 YFSETQ. The CDR3 consists of 16 residues. Between the trimmed V and J ends, which lost 2 bases and 0 bases, there was a span of 12 bases. Sequencing used immunoSEQ multiplex PCR; TCRdb keeps in-frame clones, though not all of them. The sample consists of around 430,000 clones, 70% to 80% of them appearing once. This entry belongs to a study of shared clonotypes between healthy human individuals. Study findings and constraints: With few donors, the genetic and exposure-history diversity represented was limited.

The sequencing sample was made of PBMCs. The clonotype comes from a woman between 40 and 55 years old in good health. Some clones in this sample may be carry-over from other donors' samples. The chain uses TRBV5-1 and TRBJ1-5, with D possibly being TRBD1 (5 bases). The DNA for the CDR3 is TGCGCCAGCAGCTTAGCGGGACCCCATAGCAATCAGCCCCAGCATTTT. This gives the protein CASSLAGPHSNQPQHF.